The clone carrying this T cell receptor (beta chain) appeared once. CDR1 MNHEY and CDR2 SVGAGI come from the germline V gene. J was trimmed by 3 bases and V by 4 bases; bases with no gene match: 5. CDR3 size: 14 residues. Assay: immunoSEQ multiplex PCR; the TCRdb copy retains only in-frame clones and omits some. The sample lists 150,000 to 160,000 clones; roughly four fifths were seen once. The data derive from a study of blood T cell repertoires in COVID-19. On the study more broadly: Collection of acute and convalescent COVID-19 samples took place in the United States, Italy and Spain.

The chain is built from TRBV6-5 and TRBJ1-1, with 7 bases fitting TRBD1. This receptor was obtained from a man older than 75 with acute or convalescent COVID-19. The sequenced sample consisted of peripheral blood. The CDR3 spells CASSLRGRDTEAFF. The CDR3, as DNA: TGTGCCAGCAGTTTAAGGGGGCGGGACACTGAAGCTTTCTTT.